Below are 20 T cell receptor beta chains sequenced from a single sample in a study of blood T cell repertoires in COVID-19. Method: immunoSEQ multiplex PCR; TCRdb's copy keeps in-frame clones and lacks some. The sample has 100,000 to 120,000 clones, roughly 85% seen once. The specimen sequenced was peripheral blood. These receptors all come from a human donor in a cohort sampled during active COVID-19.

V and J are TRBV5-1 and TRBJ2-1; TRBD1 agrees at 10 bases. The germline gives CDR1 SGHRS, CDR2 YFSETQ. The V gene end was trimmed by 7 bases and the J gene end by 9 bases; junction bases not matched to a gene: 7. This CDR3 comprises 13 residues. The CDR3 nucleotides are TGCGCCAGCGGGACAGGGGCTGTTGGTGAGCAGTTCTTC. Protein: CASGTGAVGEQFF.

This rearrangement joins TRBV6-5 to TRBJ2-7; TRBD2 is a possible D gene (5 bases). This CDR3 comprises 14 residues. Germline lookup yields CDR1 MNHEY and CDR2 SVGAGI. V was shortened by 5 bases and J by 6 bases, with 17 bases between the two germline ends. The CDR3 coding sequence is TGTGCCAGCAGTCGCATCGGGGAGCGCGGCGAGCAGTACTTC. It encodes CASSRIGERGEQYF.

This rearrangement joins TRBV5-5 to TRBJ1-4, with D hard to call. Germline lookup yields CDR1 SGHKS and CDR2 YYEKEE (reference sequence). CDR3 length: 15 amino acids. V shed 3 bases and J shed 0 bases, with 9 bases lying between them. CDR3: CASSSPGPTNEKLFF. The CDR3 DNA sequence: TGTGCCAGCAGCTCCCCTGGGCCAACTAATGAAAAACTGTTTTTT.

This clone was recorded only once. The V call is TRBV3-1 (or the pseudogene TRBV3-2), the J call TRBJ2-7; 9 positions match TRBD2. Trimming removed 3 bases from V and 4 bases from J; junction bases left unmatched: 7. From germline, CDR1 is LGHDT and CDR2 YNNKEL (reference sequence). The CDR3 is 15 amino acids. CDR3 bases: TGTGCCAGCAGCCATTGGAGCGGGGGGCTTTACGAGCAGTACTTC. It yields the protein CASSHWSGGLYEQYF.

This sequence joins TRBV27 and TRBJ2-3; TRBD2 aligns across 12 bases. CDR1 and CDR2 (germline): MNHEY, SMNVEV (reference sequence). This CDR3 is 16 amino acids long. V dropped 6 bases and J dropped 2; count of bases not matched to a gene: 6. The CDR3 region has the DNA TGTGCCAGCAGACGACTAGCGGGGGTCTCCACAGATACGCAGTATTTT. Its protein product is CASRRLAGVSTDTQYF.

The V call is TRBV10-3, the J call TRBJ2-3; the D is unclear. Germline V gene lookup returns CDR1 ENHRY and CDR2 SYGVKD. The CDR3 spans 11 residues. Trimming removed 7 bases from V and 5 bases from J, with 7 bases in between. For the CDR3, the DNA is TGTGCCATCACCTATAAAGATACGCAGTATTTT. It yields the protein CAITYKDTQYF.

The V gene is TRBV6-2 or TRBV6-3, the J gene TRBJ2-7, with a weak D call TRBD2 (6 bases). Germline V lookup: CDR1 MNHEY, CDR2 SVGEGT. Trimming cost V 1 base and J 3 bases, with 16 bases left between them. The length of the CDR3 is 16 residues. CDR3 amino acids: CASSYFQLASLYEQYF. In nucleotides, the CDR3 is TGTGCCAGCAGTTACTTCCAACTAGCCTCTCTCTACGAGCAGTACTTC.

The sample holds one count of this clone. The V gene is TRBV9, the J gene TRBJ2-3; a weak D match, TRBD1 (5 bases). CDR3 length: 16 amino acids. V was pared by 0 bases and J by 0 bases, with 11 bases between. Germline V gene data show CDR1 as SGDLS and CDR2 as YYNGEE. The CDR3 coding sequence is TGTGCCAGCAGCGTAGCAAGGGGAACTAGCACAGATACGCAGTATTTT. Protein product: CASSVARGTSTDTQYF. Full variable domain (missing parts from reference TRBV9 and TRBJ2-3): DSGVTQTPKHLITATGQRVTLRCSPRSGDLSVYWYQQSLDQGLQFLIQYYNGEERAKGNILERFSAQQFPDLHSELNLSSLELGDSALYFCASSVARGTSTDTQYFGPGTRLTVL.

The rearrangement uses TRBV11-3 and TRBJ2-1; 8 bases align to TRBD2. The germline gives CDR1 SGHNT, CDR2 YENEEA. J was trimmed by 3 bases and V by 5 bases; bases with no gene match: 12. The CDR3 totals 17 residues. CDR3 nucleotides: TGTGCCAGCAGCCCCGGTGGGGCGGGGGGCCTCTACAATGAGCAGTTCTTC. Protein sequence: CASSPGGAGGLYNEQFF.

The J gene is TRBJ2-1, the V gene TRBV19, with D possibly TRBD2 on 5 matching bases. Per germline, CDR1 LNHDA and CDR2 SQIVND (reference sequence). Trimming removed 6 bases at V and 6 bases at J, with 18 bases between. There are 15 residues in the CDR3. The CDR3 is CASSNTRRRGNEQFF. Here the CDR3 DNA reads TGTGCCAGTAGCAATACTCGTAGACGGGGCAATGAGCAGTTCTTC.

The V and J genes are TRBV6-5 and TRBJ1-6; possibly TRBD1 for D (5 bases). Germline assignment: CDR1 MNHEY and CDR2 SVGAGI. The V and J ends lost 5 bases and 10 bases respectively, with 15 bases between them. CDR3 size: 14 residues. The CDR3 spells CASSRGGKGSPLHF. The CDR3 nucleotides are TGTGCCAGCAGTAGGGGTGGGAAAGGCTCACCCCTCCACTTT.

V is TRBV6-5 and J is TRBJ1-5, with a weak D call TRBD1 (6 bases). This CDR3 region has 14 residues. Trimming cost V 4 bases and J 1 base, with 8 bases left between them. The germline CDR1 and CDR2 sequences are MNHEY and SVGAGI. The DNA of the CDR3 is TGTGCCAGCAGTTTCGGACAGAGCAATCAGCCCCAGCATTTT. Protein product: CASSFGQSNQPQHF.

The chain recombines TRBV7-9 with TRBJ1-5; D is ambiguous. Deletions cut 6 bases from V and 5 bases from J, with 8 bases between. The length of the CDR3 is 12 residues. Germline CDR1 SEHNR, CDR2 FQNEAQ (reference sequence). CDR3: CASSTGDQPQHF. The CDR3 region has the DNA TGTGCCAGCAGTACCGGTGATCAGCCCCAGCATTTT.

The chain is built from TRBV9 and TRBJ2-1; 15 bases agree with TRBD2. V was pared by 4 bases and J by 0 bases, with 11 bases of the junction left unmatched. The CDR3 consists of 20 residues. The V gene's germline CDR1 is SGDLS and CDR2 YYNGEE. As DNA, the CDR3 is TGTGCCAGCAGCCTAGAAGGGACTAGCGGGGGGCCAAACTCCTACAATGAGCAGTTCTTC. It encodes CASSLEGTSGGPNSYNEQFF.

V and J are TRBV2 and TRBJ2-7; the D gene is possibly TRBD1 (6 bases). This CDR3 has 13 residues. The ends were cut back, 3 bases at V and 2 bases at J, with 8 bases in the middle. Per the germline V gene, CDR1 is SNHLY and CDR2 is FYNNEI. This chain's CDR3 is CASSDWTAYEQYF. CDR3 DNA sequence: TGTGCCAGCAGTGATTGGACAGCCTACGAGCAGTACTTC.

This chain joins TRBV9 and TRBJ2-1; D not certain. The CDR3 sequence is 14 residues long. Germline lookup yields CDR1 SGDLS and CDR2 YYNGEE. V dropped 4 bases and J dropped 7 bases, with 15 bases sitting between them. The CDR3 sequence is CASSIMEHRNEQFF. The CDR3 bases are TGTGCCAGCAGCATCATGGAGCATAGGAATGAGCAGTTCTTC. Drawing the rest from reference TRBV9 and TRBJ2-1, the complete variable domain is DSGVTQTPKHLITATGQRVTLRCSPRSGDLSVYWYQQSLDQGLQFLIQYYNGEERAKGNILERFSAQQFPDLHSELNLSSLELGDSALYFCASSIMEHRNEQFFGPGTRLTVL.

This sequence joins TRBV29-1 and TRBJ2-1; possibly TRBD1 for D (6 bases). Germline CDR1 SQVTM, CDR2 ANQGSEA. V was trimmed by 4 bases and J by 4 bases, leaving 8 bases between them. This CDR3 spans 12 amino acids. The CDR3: CSVAGAYNEQFF. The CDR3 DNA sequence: TGCAGCGTTGCAGGGGCTTACAATGAGCAGTTCTTC.

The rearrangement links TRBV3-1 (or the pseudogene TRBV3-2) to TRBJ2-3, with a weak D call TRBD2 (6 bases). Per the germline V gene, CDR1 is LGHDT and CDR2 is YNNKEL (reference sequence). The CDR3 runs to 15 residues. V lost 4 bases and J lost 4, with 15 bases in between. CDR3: CASSPRLGGADTQYF. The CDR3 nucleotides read TGTGCCAGCAGCCCCCGTCTCGGAGGGGCAGATACGCAGTATTTT.

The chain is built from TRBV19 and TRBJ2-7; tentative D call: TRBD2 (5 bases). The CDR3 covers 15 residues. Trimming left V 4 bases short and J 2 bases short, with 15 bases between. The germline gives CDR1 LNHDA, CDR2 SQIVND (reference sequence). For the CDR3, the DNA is TGTGCCAGTAGTAGAGCCCTCACGGGGACCTACGAGCAGTACTTC. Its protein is CASSRALTGTYEQYF. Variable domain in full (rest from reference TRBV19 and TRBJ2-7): DGGITQSPKYLFRKEGQNVTLSCEQNLNHDAMYWYRQDPGQGLRLIYYSQIVNDFQKGDIAEGYSVSREKKESFPLTVTSAQKNPTAFYLCASSRALTGTYEQYFGPGTRLTVT.

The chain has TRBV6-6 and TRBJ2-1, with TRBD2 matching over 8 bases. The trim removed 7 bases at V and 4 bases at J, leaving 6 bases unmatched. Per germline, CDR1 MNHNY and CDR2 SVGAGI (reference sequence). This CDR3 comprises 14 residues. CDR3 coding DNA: TGTGCCAGCACTCCGGGGGGGGGATACAATGAGCAGTTCTTC. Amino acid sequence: CASTPGGGYNEQFF.